This T cell receptor (beta chain) was obtained from a study of PD-1 blockade in mismatch repair-deficient tumors. Whole-study results and caveats: Tumor-resident clones, often undetectable pretreatment in blood, expanded then contracted after pembrolizumab.

The germline V gene encodes CDR1 SGHNT and CDR2 YENEEA. V gave up 3 bases and J gave up 0 bases, with 11 bases separating them. The CDR3 spans 16 residues. Notes on this clone: Antigen unknown.

The method was immunoSEQ multiplex PCR; TCRdb's version includes in-frame clones alone and lacks a portion of them. The data show about 120,000 clones, more than 85% seen once. Mismatch repair deficiency was confirmed in all patients, by PCR or immunohistochemistry. The chain employs TRBV11-3 and TRBJ2-2, with D possibly called TRBD1 or TRBD2 (5 bases each). This receptor was taken from an adult with mismatch repair-deficient cancer. The specimen was peripheral blood, collected 44 weeks after starting pembrolizumab. CDR3: CASSFRGASNTGELFF. In DNA form, the CDR3 reads TGTGCCAGCAGCTTCAGAGGGGCCTCGAACACCGGGGAGCTGTTTTTT.